The T cell receptor beta chain under discussion was sequenced for a study of cytomegalovirus exposure and HLA in healthy donors. The primer mix had 60 Vbeta and 13 Jbeta primers. Clones were read by immunoSEQ multiplex PCR, and TCRdb kept only the in-frame ones, dropping some. The top ten clones hold less than 2.5% of a sample with about 110,000 clones, roughly 76% of them seen once. The sample holds a few counts of this clone. As yet, its antigen is unknown. Whole-study findings and limits: Immune exposure was documented only through CMV serostatus.

Germline CDR1 and CDR2: WNHNN and SYGVQD (reference sequence). The CDR3 has 16 amino acids. V lost 0 bases and J lost 2, with 11 bases in between. The sample comprised PBMCs. This receptor was obtained from a man younger than 35 in good health and CMV-seronegative. The V and J genes are TRBV10-1 and TRBJ2-1; tentatively, D is TRBD1 (5 bases). The CDR3 here is CASSESPGYPYNEQFF. The CDR3 bases are TGCGCCAGCAGTGAGTCGCCAGGGTACCCCTACAATGAGCAGTTCTTC.